This T cell receptor beta chain is drawn from a study of early T cells in non-severe SARS-CoV-2 infection. About the study: Sequencing of unsorted whole blood was done on bulk RNA, leaving chains unpaired.

In the library, individual cDNA molecules carried attached unique molecular identifiers. TCRdb recomputed calls from the 5' RACE reads with MiXCR, one row per CDR3 protein. The sample consists of 70,000 to 95,000 distinct CDR3 sequences, roughly 9.4% of them appearing once. CDR3 length: 14 residues. V was trimmed by 10 bases and J by 6 bases, leaving 19 bases between them. Looked up from germline, CDR1 is MNHEY and CDR2 is SVGEGT. The TCR comes from an adult who was a healthcare worker with PCR-confirmed SARS-CoV-2 infection or an uninfected control (not recorded which). This chain links TRBV6-2 or TRBV6-3 with TRBJ2-1; D is perhaps TRBD1 or TRBD2 (6 bases each). Material for sequencing was whole blood. The CDR3 reads CANTSTGGRNEQFF. CDR3 in DNA: TGTGCCAACACTTCAACCGGGGGCCGCAATGAGCAGTTCTTC.